A selection of T cell receptor beta chains follows, all from one sample in a study of T cell responses to AZD1222 COVID-19 vaccine. The method was immunoSEQ multiplex PCR; TCRdb's version includes in-frame clones alone and lacks a portion of them. The repertoire holds a few hundred thousand clones, approximately 93% seen once, with less than 0.65% in the top ten. Here the sequenced sample was peripheral blood, taken on day 0 of AZD1222 vaccination. The receptors derive from an adult in good health. CDR3s include the opening cysteine and the closing phenylalanine or tryptophan. The D gene is left open where the match is weak. Expanded clones get a size class; other rows say once, few or many, or leave the size out.

TRBJ2-3	once	-	TRBV4-3	16	TGCGCCAGCAGCCAAGAAGGTCAGGTCTTGGGAGATACGCAGTATTTT	CASSQEGQVLGDTQYF
TRBJ2-2	-	TRBD1	TRBV11-2	15	TGTGCCAGCAGCTCGGACAGGTGGAACACCGGGGAGCTGTTTTTT	CASSSDRWNTGELFF
TRBJ1-2	-	TRBD1	TRBV10-3	14	TGTGCCATCACCGACAGGGCAGCTAACTATGGCTACACCTTC	CAITDRAANYGYTF
TRBJ2-7	-	-	TRBV3-1/TRBV3-2	12	TGTGCCAGCAGCCAATCGACGGGGGAGCAGTACTTC	CASSQSTGEQYF
TRBJ2-1	-	-	TRBV9	14	TGTGCCAGCAGCGTAAGCGGGCAGTACAATGAGCAGTTCTTC	CASSVSGQYNEQFF
TRBJ2-1	-	TRBD2	TRBV29-1	13	TGCAGCGTTGCGGTAGCGGGAAACAATGAGCAGTTCTTC	CSVAVAGNNEQFF
TRBJ1-1	-	-	TRBV3-1/TRBV3-2	13	TGTGCCAGCAGCCAAGGGGGGGCCGGGGAAGCTTTCTTT	CASSQGGAGEAFF
TRBJ1-4	-	TRBD1	TRBV5-1	16	TGCGCCAGCAGCCCGGCGCCACAGGGGAATAATGAAAAACTGTTTTTT	CASSPAPQGNNEKLFF
TRBJ1-2	-	TRBD1	TRBV27	18	TGTGCCAGCAGTATTGGGATTTTGGCGGGACAGGAAAGGCATGGCTACACCTTC	CASSIGILAGQERHGYTF
TRBJ2-3	few	TRBD1	TRBV6-5	15	TGTGCCAGCAGCCTCACAGGGGGCTGGAGAGATACGCAGTATTTT	CASSLTGGWRDTQYF
TRBJ1-2	-	TRBD1	TRBV6-5	14	TGTGCCAGCAGACTACCGACAGGGAAGGATGGCTACACCTTC	CASRLPTGKDGYTF
TRBJ2-1	-	TRBD2	TRBV6-1	15	TGTGCCAGCAGTGATAGCGGGGGGGCATACAATGAGCAGTTCTTC	CASSDSGGAYNEQFF
TRBJ2-1	-	TRBD2	TRBV27	14	TGTGCCAGCAGGGCTAGCGGGACCTACAATGAGCAGTTCTTC	CASRASGTYNEQFF
TRBJ1-2	-	-	TRBV5-1	14	TGCGCCAGCAGCTTGGCGTGGGGAGACCCTGGCTACACCTTC	CASSLAWGDPGYTF
TRBJ2-7	-	TRBD2	TRBV2	14	TGTGCCAGCAGTGGAGCGGGAGGAGGCTACGAGCAGTACTTC	CASSGAGGGYEQYF
TRBJ1-5	-	-	TRBV28	13	TGTGCCAGCAGTCAGTGGGCGATCCAGCCCCAGCATTTT	CASSQWAIQPQHF
TRBJ2-2	once	-	TRBV7-8	15	TGTGCCAGCAGCTTAGGAGGGGTTGAAACCGGGGAGCTGTTTTTT	CASSLGGVETGELFF
TRBJ2-2	-	TRBD2	TRBV4-3	15	TGCGCCAGCAGCCACCGACTAGCGGATACCGGGGAGCTGTTTTTT	CASSHRLADTGELFF
TRBJ1-1	-	TRBD1	TRBV29-1	13	TGCAGCGTTGCCCGGGACAGTAACACTGAAGCTTTCTTT	CSVARDSNTEAFF
TRBJ1-5	-	TRBD1	TRBV4-1	16	TGCGCCAGCAGCCCGCAAGGGACAGCGAGCAATCAGCCCCAGCATTTT	CASSPQGTASNQPQHF